This T cell receptor beta chain stems from a study of blood T cell repertoires in COVID-19. Across the whole study: Material from acute and convalescent COVID-19 was sourced from the United States, Italy and Spain.

The germline gives CDR1 MNHEY, CDR2 SVGAGI. Trimming stripped 4 bases from V and 6 bases from J, with 9 bases between. The CDR3 extends over 12 amino acids. As originally analysed: Estimation of nucleated cell counts was performed using reference gene primer amplification. The protocol was immunoSEQ multiplex PCR, while the TCRdb copy is restricted to in-frame clones and leaves out a portion. That table is the source of V, J and clone size, and D and trimming were worked out from the DNA. The sample shows around 380,000 clones, 87% of them seen only once. This study enrolled people aged 18 to 89 from approximately 25 US geographic areas. Researchers sorted participants into cohorts using their self-reported clinical history.

The clonotype comes from a man aged 25 to 40 who had recovered from COVID-19. The V call is TRBV6-5, the J call TRBJ1-2; D gene unclear. The material sequenced was PBMCs or T cells enriched from blood (not recorded which). The CDR3 nucleotides read TGTGCCAGCAGTTCCCCAGGCGATGGCTACACCTTC. Translating it yields CASSSPGDGYTF.